The 16 T cell receptor beta chains below come from one sample, sequenced in a study of T cell repertoires in cytomegalovirus infection. TCRdb analysed the reads with MiXCR anew, one entry per CDR3 protein. The sample shows roughly 230,000 distinct CDR3 sequences, about 7% of them seen only once. The sample taken for sequencing was PBMCs. The receptor source for this set is a human donor in good health (CMV status not recorded). Some clones in this sample may be carry-over from other donors' samples.

This clonotype turned up a few times. The V gene is TRBV28, the J gene TRBJ2-4; TRBD2 matches 9 bases. Germline CDR1 reads MDHEN; CDR2 reads SYDVKM. V was pared by 10 bases and J by 3 bases, with 7 bases of the junction left unmatched. CDR3 length equals 14 residues. The CDR3 DNA follows: TGTGCCACCCTTGCGGGGGGGAACAAAAACATTCAGTACTTC. Translation: CATLAGGNKNIQYF.

This clonotype was detected only a few times. A read error is possible here, since a much larger clone lies one base away. V usage is TRBV2 and J usage is TRBJ2-3; D uncertain. Per germline, CDR1 SNHLY and CDR2 FYNNEI. The CDR3 covers 12 residues. The V and J ends lost 2 bases and 2 bases respectively, with 2 bases between them. The CDR3 nucleotides read TGTGCCAGCAGTGAAAACACAGATACGCAGTATTTT. This gives the protein CASSENTDTQYF.

This chain links TRBV7-6 with TRBJ2-1, with D possibly TRBD1 on 6 matching bases. The germline V gene has CDR1 SGHVS and CDR2 FNYEAQ. The V end lost 3 bases, the J end lost 9 bases, and 21 bases lay between the germline ends. The CDR3 extends over 16 amino acids. The CDR3 region has the DNA TGTGCCAGCAGCTTGGACGCGGGCAGGGGAAGCGGTGAGCAGTTCTTC. This sequence encodes CASSLDAGRGSGEQFF.

This clonotype came up many times. The genes are TRBV7-9 and TRBJ1-1; 8 nucleotides align to TRBD1. CDR3 length equals 14 residues. Germline V lookup: CDR1 SEHNR, CDR2 FQNEAQ (reference sequence). V was pared by 5 bases and J by 3 bases, with 5 bases of the junction left unmatched. This CDR3 reads CASSRQTGDTEAFF. Here the CDR3 DNA reads TGTGCCAGCAGCCGTCAGACAGGGGACACTGAAGCTTTCTTT.

This clonotype was counted at least ten times. This chain joins TRBV11-2 and TRBJ1-2; 9 nucleotides agree with TRBD1. The CDR3 loop spans 17 amino acids. V lost 5 bases, J lost 5 bases, and 15 bases stayed unmatched. Germline lookup yields CDR1 SGHAT and CDR2 FQNNGV. The CDR3, as DNA: TGTGCCAGCAGCCCAATAGTCAACAGGGGGCGTCGGTATGGCTACACCTTC. The encoded protein is CASSPIVNRGRRYGYTF.

This clonotype was seen repeatedly, ten times or more. The V and J genes are TRBV28 and TRBJ1-5, with TRBD1 matching 7 bases. Germline trimming cut 1 base from V and 4 bases from J; bases unmatched to any gene: 1. The CDR3 has 14 amino acids. Germline CDR1 is MDHEN and CDR2 is SYDVKM. CDR3 protein: CASSLYRGNQPQHF. CDR3 nucleotides: TGTGCCAGCAGTTTATACAGGGGAAATCAGCCCCAGCATTTT.

The table lists this clonotype with many counts. V gene TRBV6-6 combines with J gene TRBJ1-5; TRBD1 aligns across 7 bases. CDR1 MNHNY and CDR2 SVGAGI come from the germline V gene (reference sequence). This CDR3 has 15 residues. J was trimmed by 2 bases and V by 6 bases; bases with no gene match: 7. The CDR3, as DNA: TGTGCCAGCAGCCCCGACAGGGAGGGCAATCAGCCCCAGCATTTT. Amino acid sequence: CASSPDREGNQPQHF.

This clonotype was detected many times. The chain couples TRBV6-5 to TRBJ2-7; perhaps TRBD1 as D (5 bases). The CDR3 covers 13 residues. Trimming cost V 2 bases and J 2 bases, with 7 bases left between them. Germline V gene data show CDR1 as MNHEY and CDR2 as SVGAGI. The CDR3 bases are TGTGCCAGCAGTTACCCAGGGACCTACGAGCAGTACTTC. It is translated as CASSYPGTYEQYF.

This clonotype was counted ten times or more. The chain joins TRBV7-2 to TRBJ1-2; 7 nucleotides agree with TRBD1. The CDR3 is made up of 14 amino acids. V was clipped by 0 bases and J by 7 bases; unmatched bases: 5. Germline V lookup: CDR1 SGHTA, CDR2 FQGNSA. CDR3 residues: CASSLADREAGYTF. In DNA, the CDR3 is TGTGCCAGCAGCTTAGCAGACAGGGAAGCTGGCTACACCTTC.

This clonotype was seen many times. V gene TRBV2 combines with J gene TRBJ2-7; 8 nucleotides align to TRBD1. Germline CDR1 and CDR2: SNHLY and FYNNEI. CDR3 length: 12 amino acids. V lost 9 bases and J lost 2; bases outside the gene matches: 3. This CDR3 is CASWDRPYEQYF. The CDR3 DNA reads as TGTGCCAGTTGGGACAGGCCCTACGAGCAGTACTTC.

At least ten counts were recorded for this clonotype. The chain recombines TRBV6-2 or TRBV6-3 with TRBJ2-2; no clear D. The CDR3 is 12 residues long. Germline V lookup: CDR1 MNHEY, CDR2 SVGEGT. Deletions cut 2 bases from V and 9 bases from J, with 7 bases between. The chain's CDR3 is CASSYTTRELFF. In DNA, the CDR3 is TGTGCCAGCAGTTACACCACAAGGGAGCTGTTTTTT.

This clonotype was seen a few times. The genes are TRBV20-1 and TRBJ2-7; D may be TRBD1 (6 bases). This CDR3 has 14 amino acids. The germline CDR1 and CDR2 sequences are DFQATT and SNEGSKA (reference sequence). V lost 5 bases, J lost 2 bases, and 16 bases lay in between. The CDR3 is CSAPVGTITYEQYF. Written as DNA, the CDR3 is TGCAGTGCTCCGGTCGGGACAATCACCTACGAGCAGTACTTC.

This clonotype showed up many times. The J gene is TRBJ2-2, the V gene TRBV20-1; the match to TRBD2 covers 7 bases. There are 14 residues in the CDR3. V gave up 1 base and J gave up 3 bases; unmatched junction bases: 2. The germline gives CDR1 DFQATT, CDR2 SNEGSKA (reference sequence). CDR3 sequence: CSARAGLYTGELFF. The CDR3 region has the DNA TGCAGTGCTAGAGCGGGACTATACACCGGGGAGCTGTTTTTT.

This clonotype was seen ten or more times. This rearrangement joins TRBV27 to TRBJ2-1, with a tentative D call TRBD2 (6 bases). CDR1 and CDR2 from the germline V gene are MNHEY and SMNVEV (reference sequence). The CDR3 is 15 amino acids. V was clipped by 2 bases and J by 3 bases, with 11 bases between them. Here the CDR3 DNA reads TGTGCCAGCAGTTTACTCGCGGGGTTCTACAATGAGCAGTTCTTC. Its translation: CASSLLAGFYNEQFF.

This clonotype showed up just a few times. The rearrangement joins TRBV28 to TRBJ2-5; 7 nucleotides agree with TRBD1. V dropped 5 bases and J dropped 4; count of bases not matched to a gene: 7. Germline CDR1 MDHEN, CDR2 SYDVKM. CDR3 length: 14 residues. CDR3 loop: CASSRRQGSETQYF. In DNA form, the CDR3 reads TGTGCCAGCAGTCGGCGACAGGGTTCAGAGACCCAGTACTTC.

This clonotype was counted a few times. The rearrangement joins TRBV4-3 to TRBJ2-3; 8 bases agree with TRBD1. The CDR3 extends over 18 amino acids. Germline V gene data show CDR1 as LGHNA and CDR2 as YSLEER. The V and J ends lost 1 base and 6 bases, in that order; junction bases with no gene match: 15. The CDR3 sequence: CASSQGVPGQGIGDTQYF. The CDR3, as DNA: TGCGCCAGCAGCCAAGGAGTACCAGGACAGGGCATAGGGGATACGCAGTATTTT.